The 31 T cell receptor beta chains listed next were all sequenced from one sample in a study of T cells expressing NK-cell markers. One entry per CDR3 protein, without DNA, is what TCRdb gives after re-calling the 5' RACE reads. In all, the sample yields about 540,000 distinct CDR3 sequences. The sample taken for sequencing was blood T cells: a sorted CD56 or NKG2C T cell subset, CD4+ or CD8+ T cells, or bulk PBMC T cells (not recorded which). These receptors came from a man between 18 and 35 years old in good health.

J is TRBJ2-5 and V is TRBV12-3 or TRBV12-4; with no DNA, the TCRdb D assignment of TRBD1 cannot be verified. This CDR3 is built from 15 residues. Here the CDR3 reads CASSAPGTGKETQYF.

The chain joins TRBV6-1 to TRBJ2-1; the TCRdb D gene call, TRBD2, has no DNA to confirm it. The CDR3 runs to 16 residues. Germline lookup yields CDR1 MNHNS and CDR2 SASEGT. CDR3 protein: CASSTLAGSSYNEQFF.

This rearrangement joins TRBV7-7 to TRBJ2-3. Germline V lookup: CDR1 SSHAT, CDR2 FNYEAQ (reference sequence). The CDR3 runs 13 residues. The CDR3: CASSLDRTDTQYF.

The chain employs TRBV20-1 and TRBJ1-2. The V gene's germline CDR1 is DFQATT and CDR2 SNEGSKA (reference sequence). The CDR3 extends over 15 amino acids. CDR3: CSARAGGRARDGYTF.

The chain recombines TRBV5-1 with TRBJ1-1; TCRdb calls TRBD1, which cannot be checked without DNA. Per the germline V gene, CDR1 is SGHRS and CDR2 is YFSETQ. This CDR3 spans 17 amino acids. The CDR3 here is CASSLGGQGHMNTEAFF.

The rearrangement uses TRBV3-1 and TRBJ1-4; TCRdb's D call of TRBD1 is untestable without DNA. Germline V gene data show CDR1 as LGHDT and CDR2 as YNNKEL (reference sequence). There are 16 residues in the CDR3. The CDR3 protein is CASSQDLVGVGEKLFF.

This chain uses TRBV29-1 with TRBJ1-5; lacking DNA, the TRBD1 call made by TCRdb goes unchecked. Germline V gene data show CDR1 as SQVTM and CDR2 as ANQGSEA. The length of the CDR3 is 15 residues. CDR3 sequence reads: CSVAWGAGDNQPQHF. The complete variable domain, with remaining parts taken from reference TRBV29-1 and TRBJ1-5, reads SAVISQKPSRDICQRGTSLTIQCQVDSQVTMMFWYRQQPGQSLTLIATANQGSEATYESGFVIDKFPISRPNLTFSTLTVSNMSPEDSSIYLCSVAWGAGDNQPQHFGDGTRLSIL.

The J gene is TRBJ2-3, the V gene TRBV5-6; TCRdb proposes TRBD2, but this gene call is untestable without DNA. The CDR3 covers 17 residues. Germline V lookup: CDR1 SGHDT, CDR2 YYEEEE. The CDR3 sequence is CASSQRTLADSSDTQYF.

The rearrangement links TRBV6-1 to TRBJ2-1; without DNA, the TCRdb call of TRBD2 cannot be checked. CDR3 length: 13 amino acids. The germline V gene encodes CDR1 MNHNS and CDR2 SASEGT. This CDR3 is CASTRELGDEQFF.

The chain carries TRBV28 and TRBJ2-3; there is no DNA to check the TCRdb D call of TRBD2. Germline V CDR1 and CDR2: MDHEN, SYDVKM. The CDR3 extends over 16 amino acids. This CDR3 is CASSLRLAGDTDTQYF.

This chain uses TRBV10-3 with TRBJ2-1; with no DNA, the TCRdb D assignment of TRBD2 cannot be verified. The CDR3 runs to 15 residues. Looked up from germline, CDR1 is ENHRY and CDR2 is SYGVKD. The CDR3 sequence: CAISDHGGRYNEQFF.

The chain is built from TRBV5-1 and TRBJ2-2; as DNA is missing, the TRBD2 call by TCRdb cannot be tested. Germline V CDR1 and CDR2: SGHRS, YFSETQ. This CDR3 has 13 amino acids. This CDR3 is CASRLSGGGELFF.

The chain joins TRBV5-1 to TRBJ2-1; lacking DNA, the TRBD1 call made by TCRdb goes unchecked. Germline V gene lookup returns CDR1 SGHRS and CDR2 YFSETQ. This CDR3 has 16 residues. The CDR3 protein is CASSSNTGASYNEQFF.

V is TRBV6-5 and J is TRBJ1-6; absent DNA, TCRdb's TRBD1 call cannot be checked. Per the germline V gene, CDR1 is MNHEY and CDR2 is SVGAGI. CDR3 size: 18 residues. CDR3 in amino acids: CASSYSGRGSSYNSPLHF.

The gene calls are TRBV6-2 or TRBV6-3 and TRBJ2-1; TCRdb outputs TRBD1, but without DNA this stays unchecked. Germline lookup yields CDR1 MNHEY and CDR2 SVGEGT. The length of the CDR3 is 15 residues. The CDR3 loop is CASRSQGVAYNEQFF.

The chain couples TRBV12-3 or TRBV12-4 to TRBJ1-5; the TCRdb call, TRBD1, lacks DNA for checking. This CDR3 comprises 19 residues. The CDR3 spells CASSLREGQGAPNIQPQHF.

J is TRBJ2-3 and V is TRBV5-1; TCRdb reports TRBD1, a call that lacks DNA to check it against. The CDR3 extends over 15 amino acids. Looked up from germline, CDR1 is SGHRS and CDR2 is YFSETQ. The CDR3 sequence: CASSLRGGEADTQYF.

J is TRBJ1-1 and V is TRBV21-1; the TCRdb D gene call, TRBD1, has no DNA to confirm it. TRBV21-1 is designated a pseudogene. The CDR3 is 17 residues long. CDR3 residues: CASSFQGVQGRNTEAFF.

The chain employs TRBV12-3 or TRBV12-4 and TRBJ2-1; the D gene TCRdb calls, TRBD1, cannot be checked with no DNA. The length of the CDR3 is 13 residues. CDR3 loop: CASSLSLTGGEFF.

The V and J genes are TRBV11-2 and TRBJ2-7; absent DNA, TCRdb's TRBD1 call cannot be checked. Per the germline V gene, CDR1 is SGHAT and CDR2 is FQNNGV. The CDR3 loop spans 14 amino acids. CDR3 sequence reads: CASSLDTGRYEQYF.

This chain joins TRBV18 and TRBJ2-7. This CDR3 is 13 amino acids long. Germline V gene sequence: CDR1 KGHSH, CDR2 LQKENI. The CDR3 is CASSPQPSSEQYF.

The chain joins TRBV12-3 or TRBV12-4 to TRBJ2-3; the TCRdb D gene call, TRBD1, has no DNA to confirm it. The CDR3 has 15 residues. The CDR3 is CASSPGQGVVNTQYF.

The chain combines TRBV5-6 with TRBJ1-1; TCRdb indicates TRBD1, and absent DNA this call remains unverified. The CDR3 covers 16 residues. CDR1 is SGHDT, CDR2 YYEEEE, per germline. The CDR3 loop is CASSPRDREFGTEAFF. Complete variable domain (other parts from reference TRBV5-6 and TRBJ1-1): DAGVTQSPTHLIKTRGQQVTLRCSPKSGHDTVSWYQQALGQGPQFIFQYYEEEERQRGNFPDRFSGHQFPNYSSELNVNALLLGDSALYLCASSPRDREFGTEAFFGQGTRLTVV.

The chain joins TRBV20-1 to TRBJ2-3; TCRdb's D call of TRBD2 is untestable without DNA. The CDR3 totals 14 residues. Germline V gene data show CDR1 as DFQATT and CDR2 as SNEGSKA (reference sequence). The CDR3 loop reads CSASGRRNTDTQYF.

The rearrangement links TRBV29-1 to TRBJ1-2; checking the TCRdb D call of TRBD1 is not possible without DNA. The germline gives CDR1 SQVTM, CDR2 ANQGSEA. The CDR3 runs to 11 residues. CDR3 residues: CSVGPLDGYTF.

V usage is TRBV7-9 and J usage is TRBJ2-3; without DNA, the TCRdb call of TRBD1 cannot be checked. The CDR3 totals 15 residues. Per germline, CDR1 SEHNR and CDR2 FQNEAQ (reference sequence). The CDR3 region is CASSRDPRGTDTQYF.

This sequence joins TRBV12-3 or TRBV12-4 and TRBJ2-7; the TCRdb call, TRBD2, lacks DNA for checking. The CDR3 covers 15 residues. The CDR3 sequence: CASRFMASGVNEQYF.

V is TRBV12-3 or TRBV12-4 and J is TRBJ2-5; with no DNA, the TCRdb D assignment of TRBD2 cannot be verified. The CDR3 contains 19 residues. The CDR3 is CASSPRGLAALPLQETQYF.

The J gene is TRBJ2-2, the V gene TRBV6-9. There are 15 residues in the CDR3. Germline CDR1 and CDR2: MNHGY and SVAAGI. This chain's CDR3 is CASTPILLVPGELFF.

The chain has TRBV5-5 and TRBJ1-2; TCRdb indicates TRBD1, and absent DNA this call remains unverified. CDR3 length equals 14 residues. Germline V gene lookup returns CDR1 SGHKS and CDR2 YYEKEE (reference sequence). The CDR3 here is CASSAGTGHSGYTF.

The genes are TRBV6-1 and TRBJ2-3. Germline lookup yields CDR1 MNHNS and CDR2 SASEGT. This CDR3 is 11 amino acids long. Here the CDR3 reads CASSRKDTQYF.